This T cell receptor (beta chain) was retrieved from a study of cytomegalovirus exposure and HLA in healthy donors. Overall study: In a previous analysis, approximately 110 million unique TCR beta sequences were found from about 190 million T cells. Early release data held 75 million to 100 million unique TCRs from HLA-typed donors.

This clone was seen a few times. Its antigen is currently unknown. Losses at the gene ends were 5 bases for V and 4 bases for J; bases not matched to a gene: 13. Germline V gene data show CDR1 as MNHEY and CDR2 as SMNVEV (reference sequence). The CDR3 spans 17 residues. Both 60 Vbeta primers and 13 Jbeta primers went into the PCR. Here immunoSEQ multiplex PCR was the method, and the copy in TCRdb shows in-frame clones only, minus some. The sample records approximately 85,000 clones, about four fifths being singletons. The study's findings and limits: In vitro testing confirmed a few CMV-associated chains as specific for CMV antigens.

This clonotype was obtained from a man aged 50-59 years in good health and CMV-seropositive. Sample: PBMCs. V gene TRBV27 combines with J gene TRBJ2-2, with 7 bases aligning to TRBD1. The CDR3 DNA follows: TGTGCCAGCAGTCACCCCCTTAGACAGGGTAGCACCGGGGAGCTGTTTTTT. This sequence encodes CASSHPLRQGSTGELFF.